This T cell receptor beta chain was captured by sequencing in a study of PD-L1 blockade in urothelial cancer. For the study at large: Blood was tested 3 weeks (second dose) and 6 weeks into treatment. Study findings and constraints: Below-median pretreatment blood TCR clonality predicted better survival.

The repertoire was sequenced with immunoSEQ multiplex PCR; TCRdb's copy has only in-frame clones and lacks some. Among tens of thousands of clones listed, 91% were seen once. There are 14 residues in the CDR3. The germline V gene has CDR1 SGHTA and CDR2 FQGNSA. The V gene end was trimmed by 5 bases and the J gene end by 3 bases; junction bases not matched to a gene: 4. Time point of the sample: peripheral blood 6 weeks after treatment start. With respect to this clone: As yet, its antigen is unknown.

This receptor was taken from a woman in her sixties with urothelial cancer. The J gene is TRBJ1-1, the V gene TRBV7-2; TRBD1 aligns across 9 bases. Sequenced here: PBMCs, sampled around atezolizumab (anti-PD-L1) treatment. CDR3 sequence reads: CASSLNRGHTEAFF. The CDR3 region has the DNA TGTGCCAGCAGCCTAAACAGGGGGCACACTGAAGCTTTCTTT.